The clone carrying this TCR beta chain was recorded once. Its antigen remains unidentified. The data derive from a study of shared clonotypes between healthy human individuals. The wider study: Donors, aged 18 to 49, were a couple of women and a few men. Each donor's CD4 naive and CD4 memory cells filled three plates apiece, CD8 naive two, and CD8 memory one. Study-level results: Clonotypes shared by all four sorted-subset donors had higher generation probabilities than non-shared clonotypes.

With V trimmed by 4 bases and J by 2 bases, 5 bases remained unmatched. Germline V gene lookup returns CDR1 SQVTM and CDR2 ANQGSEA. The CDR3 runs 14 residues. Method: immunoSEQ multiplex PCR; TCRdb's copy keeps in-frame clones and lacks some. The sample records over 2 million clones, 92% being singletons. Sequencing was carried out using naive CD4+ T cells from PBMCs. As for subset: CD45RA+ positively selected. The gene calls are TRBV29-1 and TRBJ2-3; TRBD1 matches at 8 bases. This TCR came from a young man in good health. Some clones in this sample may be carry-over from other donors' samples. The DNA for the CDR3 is TGCAGCGTTGTCCAGGGGGCGATCACAGATACGCAGTATTTT. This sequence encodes CSVVQGAITDTQYF.